A single sample gave rise to the 8 T cell receptor beta chains below, sequenced in a study of blood T cells in healthy people across ages. A J-beta primer mix and a sample-barcoded 5' primer were used in a second PCR of about 7 to 11 cycles. Each CDR3 protein gets one entry after TCRdb re-called the 5' RACE reads with MiXCR. The table lists about 800,000 distinct CDR3 sequences, 55% to 75% of them singletons. Sequenced material: blood. Receptor source: a man between 25 and 39 years old in good health.

J is TRBJ2-1 and V is TRBV27; tentative D call: TRBD2 (6 bases). Germline lookup yields CDR1 MNHEY and CDR2 SMNVEV (reference sequence). The CDR3 covers 16 residues. Trimming removed 3 bases from V and 9 bases from J, with 21 bases in between. In DNA, the CDR3 is TGTGCCAGCAGTTTTGGTAGCGGAGCTCAAAAGGGTGAGCAGTTCTTC. It is translated as CASSFGSGAQKGEQFF.

The table lists this clonotype with a few counts. The chain recombines TRBV7-9 with TRBJ1-5; 10 bases are shared with TRBD1. CDR1 is SEHNR and CDR2 is FQNEAQ in the germline V gene (reference sequence). V trimming: 5 bases; J trimming: 7 bases; junction bases outside the gene matches: 14. CDR3 length equals 17 residues. The CDR3: CASSPRGSGQGGQPQHF. CDR3 nucleotides: TGTGCCAGCAGCCCACGAGGAAGTGGACAGGGGGGACAGCCCCAGCATTTT.

This clonotype was counted a few times. J is TRBJ2-3 and V is TRBV2, with a tentative D call TRBD2 (6 bases). In germline, CDR1 is SNHLY, CDR2 FYNNEI. There are 16 residues in the CDR3. Trimming pared 8 bases from V and 0 bases from J, leaving 18 bases between. DNA for the CDR3: TGTGCCAGCTCGCCAGATTCCGGGACTAGCACAGATACGCAGTATTTT. This sequence encodes CASSPDSGTSTDTQYF.

V and J are TRBV2 and TRBJ2-7, with D hard to call. The CDR3 length is 11 residues. The germline V and J ends were trimmed by 8 bases and 3 bases, with 8 bases remaining between them. The V gene's germline CDR1 is SNHLY and CDR2 FYNNEI. The CDR3 loop is CASGWVYEQYF. The CDR3 coding sequence is TGTGCCAGCGGGTGGGTCTACGAGCAGTACTTC.

The chain combines TRBV6-2 or TRBV6-3 with TRBJ1-2; D unclear. The CDR3 consists of 10 residues. V lost 6 bases and J 8 bases, leaving 7 bases between the germline ends. Germline V CDR1 and CDR2: MNHEY, SVGEGT. Here the CDR3 DNA reads TGTGCCAGCAGGGATGGCGGCTACACCTTC. Translated, it gives CASRDGGYTF.

This clonotype showed up just a few times. The chain recombines TRBV5-1 with TRBJ2-3; 7 nucleotides align to TRBD1. The CDR3 totals 14 residues. Trimming cost V 4 bases and J 4 bases; bases outside gene matches: 6. The germline V gene encodes CDR1 SGHRS and CDR2 YFSETQ. The CDR3 DNA follows: TGCGCCAGCAGCATGGGACAGCCATCAGATACGCAGTATTTT. Amino acid sequence: CASSMGQPSDTQYF.

This chain links TRBV7-2 with TRBJ2-3, with D uncertain. Between the trimmed V and J ends, which lost 4 bases and 4 bases, there was a span of 9 bases. Germline assignment: CDR1 SGHTA and CDR2 FQGNSA. The CDR3 is 13 residues long. The CDR3 here is CASSSVTSDTQYF. The CDR3 coding sequence is TGTGCCAGCAGCTCTGTGACTTCAGATACGCAGTATTTT.

This chain connects TRBV19 to TRBJ2-3; tentatively, D is TRBD2 (6 bases). Trimming stripped 4 bases from V and 1 base from J, with 12 bases between. This CDR3 is 15 amino acids long. Germline V CDR1 and CDR2: LNHDA, SQIVND (reference sequence). For the CDR3, the DNA is TGTGCCAGTAGTACCCAGAGGGAGGGCACAGATACGCAGTATTTT. Translating it yields CASSTQREGTDTQYF.